This T cell receptor (beta chain) was found in a study of blood T cell repertoires in COVID-19. For the study at large: T cells, B-cell-depleted T cells, or PBMCs provided the cDNA or gDNA that served as material.

Produced via immunoSEQ multiplex PCR; TCRdb's table is partial and in-frame only. The data contain 4,000 to 5,500 clones, around 89% of them singletons. Followed over time, Seattle patients had been enrolled while infection was active. The specimen sequenced was peripheral blood. This TCR was sampled from a man in his 70s with COVID-19, enrolled during active disease.

The CDR3 protein is CASSLSGDVPYEQYF. Here the CDR3 DNA reads TGTGCCAGCAGCTTATCAGGGGACGTCCCCTACGAGCAGTACTTC. This sequence joins TRBV7-6 and TRBJ2-7; maybe TRBD1 (6 bases). V was clipped by 2 bases and J by 2 bases, with 13 bases between them. In germline, CDR1 is SGHVS, CDR2 FNYEAQ. This CDR3 contains 15 residues. Full variable domain (remainder filled in from reference TRBV7-6 and TRBJ2-7): GAGVSQSPRYKVTKRGQDVALRCDPISGHVSLYWYRQALGQGPEFLTYFNYEAQQDKSGLPNDRFSAERPEGSISTLTIQRTEQRDSAMYRCASSLSGDVPYEQYFGPGTRLTVT.